This is a list of T cell receptor beta chains from one sample in a study of T cell clusters in autoimmune cytopenias. TCRdb re-called the multiplex PCR reads; one entry per CDR3 protein, DNA not given. The listing records around 8,000 distinct CDR3 sequences. The sample was peripheral blood. All receptors come from a human donor with an autoimmune cytopenia or autoimmune hepatitis (not recorded which). Each CDR3 is given with its conserved first and last residue. Size tells how often a clone was seen (once, few, many) or the class of an expanded clone, and some rows leave it out.

-	TRBJ1-2	TRBV6-6	CAGSQGDRGGDLYGYTF
-	TRBJ2-1	TRBV20-1	CSARDGGLHHYNEQFF
-	TRBJ1-2	TRBV6-5	CASSEWGGRDGYTF
-	TRBJ1-5	TRBV6-1	CASSDRPVSNQPQHF
medium-sized	TRBJ1-1	TRBV29-1	CSVAATGWHAFF
-	TRBJ1-1	TRBV27	CASSFGALNTEAFF
-	TRBJ2-3	TRBV21-1	CASSEKGGAGGDLDTQYF
medium-sized	TRBJ2-3	TRBV30	CAWSNKRHTDTQYF
medium-sized	TRBJ1-2	TRBV27	CASSFEGNYGYTF
-	TRBJ1-2	TRBV6-5	CASSYSASNYGYTF
-	TRBJ2-6	TRBV20-1	CSALQGAVSGANVLTF
-	TRBJ2-1	TRBV28	CASSSRDKARNNEQFF
-	TRBJ1-3	TRBV6-5	CASSYGTAGNTIYF
-	TRBJ2-2	TRBV5-5	CASSRTGNTGELFF
medium-sized	TRBJ2-5	TRBV29-1	CSASPGQETQYF
medium-sized	TRBJ2-1	TRBV4-2	CASSQTRDNYNEQFF
medium-sized	TRBJ2-5	TRBV15	CATSRRAQETQYF
medium-sized	TRBJ2-2	TRBV27	CASGFRDRNTGELFF
-	TRBJ2-2	TRBV12-3/TRBV12-4	CASTVAGAGTGELFF
-	TRBJ1-1	TRBV6-1	CAAQFQGNTEAFF
-	TRBJ2-1	TRBV5-6	CASSSPGQVYNEQFF
medium-sized	TRBJ1-6	TRBV6-1	CASSSRDEHSPLHF
-	TRBJ1-2	TRBV18	CASSRSGDGGYTF